This T cell receptor beta chain was captured in a study of molecular identifiers for immune sequencing clone quantification. The sample holds many counts of this clonotype. V lost 2 bases and J 11 bases, leaving 20 bases between the germline ends. The CDR3 has 15 residues. The germline CDR1 and CDR2 sequences are MNHEY and SVGAGI. Via MiXCR, TCRdb re-called the PCR reads, giving one row per CDR3 protein. The data hold around 460,000 distinct CDR3 sequences, with roughly 23% observed a single time. This clonotype originated in a human donor in good health. Some libraries in this study had Jurkat cell RNA spiked in. The V call is TRBV6-5, the J call TRBJ2-3; perhaps TRBD2 as D (6 bases). The specimen sequenced was naive CD8+ T cells from blood, with Jurkat cell RNA spiked in. Subset meaning: FACS-sorted CD8+CD4-CCR7+CD45RA+ naive T cells. CDR3 in DNA: TGTGCCAGCAGTTACGCATCCGGTTCCCCCGGGGGGCAGTATTTT. This gives the protein CASSYASGSPGGQYF.